The 20 T cell receptor beta chains below all came from one sample that was sequenced in a study of regulatory and conventional T cells in breast cancer. Each CDR3 protein is one row after TCRdb ran MiXCR on the PCR reads. The table includes about 9,600 distinct CDR3 sequences, 34% detected once. Sequenced sample: conventional T cells from blood. The receptors stem from a male donor in good health.

This clonotype came up a few times. The J gene is TRBJ2-3, the V gene TRBV24-1; D ambiguous. Trimming pared 4 bases from V and 0 bases from J, leaving 10 bases between. Germline-derived CDR1 and CDR2 are KGHDR and SFDVKD. This CDR3 comprises 15 residues. CDR3 DNA: TGTGCCACCAGTGACAGTGGGGTTAGCACAGATACGCAGTATTTT. This gives the protein CATSDSGVSTDTQYF.

Details on this clonotype: The final CDR3 position lacks the conserved phenylalanine or tryptophan, pointing to a likely read error. The rearrangement links TRBV4-1 to TRBJ1-2, with TRBD1 matching over 9 bases. J gave up 5 bases and V 3 bases, and 10 bases lay outside the gene matches. The germline gives CDR1 MGHRA, CDR2 YSYEKL. The CDR3 runs to 16 residues. CDR3 in DNA: TGCGCCAGCAGCCAGGAGGACAGGGGCCGGCTATATGGCTACACCCTC. Protein sequence: CASSQEDRGRLYGYTL.

This chain uses TRBV18 with TRBJ2-7; 7 positions match TRBD1. The length of the CDR3 is 14 residues. Trimming removed 3 bases from V and 3 bases from J; junction bases left unmatched: 5. The germline gives CDR1 KGHSH, CDR2 LQKENI. CDR3 protein: CASSPRGQVYEQYF. DNA for the CDR3: TGTGCCAGCTCACCTAGAGGACAGGTCTACGAGCAGTACTTC.

The rearrangement joins TRBV11-3 to TRBJ2-2; D may be TRBD1 (8 bases). The CDR3 is made up of 16 amino acids. Trimming removed 5 bases from V and 3 bases from J, with 16 bases in between. CDR1 is SGHNT, CDR2 YENEEA, per germline. CDR3 loop: CASSPYRGRDTGELFF. The CDR3 DNA reads TGTGCCAGCAGCCCTTACAGGGGGAGGGACACCGGGGAGCTGTTTTTT.

The genes are TRBV7-9 and TRBJ2-1; 7 bases map to TRBD1. The germline V gene has CDR1 SEHNR and CDR2 FQNEAQ (reference sequence). Trimming took 2 bases from V and 6 from J; bases not matched to a gene: 7. The CDR3 loop spans 15 amino acids. The CDR3: CASSLIKGAGNEQFF. The CDR3 DNA follows: TGTGCCAGCAGCTTAATTAAGGGGGCCGGCAATGAGCAGTTCTTC.

This clonotype was found a few times. This clone may be a read error of a much larger clone one base away. The V and J genes are TRBV10-3 and TRBJ2-1, with 11 bases identical to TRBD1. CDR1 and CDR2 from the germline V gene are ENHRY and SYGVKD. J lost 9 bases, V lost 11 bases, and 12 bases had no gene match. The CDR3 runs to 14 residues. The CDR3 nucleotides are TGTGCCGTCACTGGGACAGGGGGTGTAGGTGAGCAGTTCTTC. It is translated as CAVTGTGGVGEQFF.

This clonotype is labeled as medium-sized. The chain is built from TRBV14 and TRBJ1-2; no reliable D call. V dropped 4 bases and J dropped 6 bases, with 12 bases sitting between them. Germline V gene sequence: CDR1 SGHDN, CDR2 FVKESK. This CDR3 is built from 13 residues. CDR3 coding DNA: TGTGCCAGCAGCCCCCGACGGGGTGATGGCTACACCTTC. As protein: CASSPRRGDGYTF.

The V gene is TRBV12-3 or TRBV12-4, the J gene TRBJ1-4, with D uncertain. CDR3 length: 13 residues. The V end lost 9 bases, the J end lost 5 bases, and 13 bases lay between the germline ends. The DNA of the CDR3 is TGTGCCAGTCAGAACAGTCAAAATGAAAAACTGTTTTTT. Translated, it gives CASQNSQNEKLFF.

As for this clonotype: A much larger clone differs from this one at a single base, so this may be a read error. No conserved phenylalanine or tryptophan ends this CDR3, so it is likely a read error. This sequence joins TRBV7-2 and TRBJ1-1; TRBD1 might be the D (5 bases). The germline gives CDR1 SGHTA, CDR2 FQGNSA. V shed 8 bases and J shed 5 bases, with 15 bases lying between them. The CDR3 contains 13 residues. The CDR3, as DNA: TGTGCCAGCTCGACAGCGCGGCGGACTGAAGCTTTCCTT. It yields the protein CASSTARRTEAFL.

This clonotype is deemed medium-sized. The rearrangement links TRBV12-3 or TRBV12-4 to TRBJ1-1; D gene unclear. V gave up 5 bases and J gave up 0 bases, with 13 bases separating them. The CDR3 has 15 amino acids. The CDR3 DNA reads as TGTGCCAGCAGTCCCCAGATGATAATGAACACTGAAGCTTTCTTT. Translating it yields CASSPQMIMNTEAFF.

There are a few counts of this clonotype. Germline and junction disagree at one end, which may indicate a read error. V usage is TRBV28 and J usage is TRBJ2-3; D is ambiguous. The CDR3 contains 13 residues. Per germline, CDR1 MDHEN and CDR2 SYDVKM. CDR3 DNA: TGTGCCAGCAGTTTACCAACACCTCCCCGTGTGCATTTT. It specifies CASSLPTPPRVHF.

The chain joins TRBV7-3 to TRBJ1-1, with no clear D. Germline assignment: CDR1 SGHTA and CDR2 FQGTGA. V dropped 1 base and J dropped 0 bases, with 9 bases sitting between them. The CDR3 is 15 amino acids. DNA for the CDR3: TGTGCCAGCAGCTTAAGTAGAGTCCTGAACACTGAAGCTTTCTTT. Translating gives CASSLSRVLNTEAFF.

The chain has TRBV2 and TRBJ2-7, with 8 bases that match TRBD1. The CDR3 loop spans 13 amino acids. Germline V gene sequence: CDR1 SNHLY, CDR2 FYNNEI. The J segment lost 3 bases and the V segment lost 4 bases, leaving 2 bases of the junction unmatched. The chain's CDR3 is CASSVTGGYEQYF. The CDR3 DNA is TGTGCCAGCAGTGTCACAGGGGGCTACGAGCAGTACTTC.

Within the sample, this clonotype is medium-sized. V gene TRBV5-1 combines with J gene TRBJ2-5; TRBD1 agrees at 7 bases. The CDR3 sequence is 14 residues long. V lost 4 bases, J lost 1 base, and 4 bases stayed unmatched. Looked up from germline, CDR1 is SGHRS and CDR2 is YFSETQ. CDR3 coding DNA: TGCGCCAGCAGCAGGAGACAGGGCCAAGAGACCCAGTACTTC. As protein: CASSRRQGQETQYF.

This clonotype turned up a few times. V is TRBV29-1 and J is TRBJ2-1; D ambiguous. This CDR3 has 11 amino acids. Germline CDR1 reads SQVTM; CDR2 reads ANQGSEA. V gave up 0 bases and J gave up 16 bases, with 13 bases separating them. CDR3 nucleotide sequence: TGCAGCGTTGAAGATAAGTCGGCCTCTTTCTTC. Its protein product is CSVEDKSASFF.

This clonotype was seen more than once but under ten times. The chain combines TRBV2 with TRBJ2-3; D may be TRBD1 or TRBD2 (5 bases each). This CDR3 region has 12 residues. Per the germline V gene, CDR1 is SNHLY and CDR2 is FYNNEI. Deletions cut 6 bases from V and 4 bases from J, with 8 bases between. The CDR3, as DNA: TGTGCCAGCAGAGGGGACGCAGATACGCAGTATTTT. Protein product: CASRGDADTQYF.

This clonotype was detected a few times. The V gene is TRBV5-1, the J gene TRBJ2-1, with TRBD1 identical over 7 bases. With V trimmed by 4 bases and J by 6 bases, 10 bases remained unmatched. This CDR3 is built from 15 residues. The germline gives CDR1 SGHRS, CDR2 YFSETQ. The CDR3 DNA reads as TGCGCCAGCAGCCCGAGGGGGCAAAATCTCAATGAGCAGTTCTTC. Its protein is CASSPRGQNLNEQFF.

Details on this clonotype: Mismatch with germline at one junction end may stem from a read error. The CDR3 sequence is CIARSGYQRSYEQYF. DNA of the CDR3: TGCATTGCTAGATCGGGGTACCAGAGATCCTACGAGCAGTACTTC. The chain has TRBV20-1 and TRBJ2-7, with D possibly being TRBD2 (5 bases). Germline lookup yields CDR1 DFQATT and CDR2 SNEGSKA (reference sequence). The CDR3 sequence is 15 residues long.

With respect to this clonotype: A read error is possible here, since a much larger clone lies one base away. This rearrangement joins TRBV24-1 to TRBJ2-2, with a possible D match to TRBD2 (5 bases). The V gene's germline CDR1 is KGHDR and CDR2 SFDVKD. The length of the CDR3 is 12 residues. The CDR3 bases are TGTGCCACCACCACGGGAACCGGGGAGCTGCTTTTT. It encodes CATTTGTGELLF.

The CDR3 region is CSAPPGGDTQYF. The CDR3 DNA sequence: TGCAGTGCGCCCCCGGGAGGAGATACGCAGTATTTT. The chain links TRBV20-1 to TRBJ2-3; 7 nucleotides match TRBD2. After removal of 6 bases from V and 5 bases from J, the junction contained 5 bases not matched to a gene. Germline CDR1 DFQATT, CDR2 SNEGSKA (reference sequence). The CDR3 has 12 residues.